This T cell receptor beta chain was recorded in a study of T cell repertoires in cytomegalovirus infection. V was pared by 1 base and J by 4 bases, with 14 bases between. The CDR3 contains 16 residues. CDR1 and CDR2 from the germline V gene are SGHVS and FNYEAQ. This clonotype was counted only a few times. Its target is not known. A single record per CDR3 protein comes from TCRdb applying MiXCR to the reads. The sample lists around 900,000 distinct CDR3 sequences; roughly 30% were seen once. The sequence was obtained from a human donor in good health (CMV status not recorded). Some clones in this sample may be carry-over from other donors' samples. This specimen consisted of cultured CD8+ T cells from PBMCs, obtained from culture after CMV antigen stimulation. The chain has TRBV7-6 and TRBJ1-3; D not certain. The CDR3 region is CASSLGAGPLGNTIYF. As DNA, the CDR3 is TGTGCCAGCAGCTTAGGAGCCGGGCCGTTAGGAAACACCATATATTTT. Full variable domain (missing parts from reference TRBV7-6 and TRBJ1-3): GAGVSQSPRYKVTKRGQDVALRCDPISGHVSLYWYRQALGQGPEFLTYFNYEAQQDKSGLPNDRFSAERPEGSISTLTIQRTEQRDSAMYRCASSLGAGPLGNTIYFGEGSWLTVV.